These T cell receptor beta chains were read from a single sample in a study of Tregs in tolerant kidney transplant recipients. Libraries were prepared by immunoSEQ multiplex PCR; TCRdb keeps only in-frame clonotypes and omits some of them. The data hold about 69,000 clones, with about 89% observed a single time. The sample was CD4+ T cells from blood, taken before the transplant. All receptors come from a human donor who received a combined kidney and bone marrow transplant. CDR3s include the opening cysteine and the closing phenylalanine or tryptophan. A D gene is named only where the DNA matches it firmly. Clone sizes are given selectively: once, few, many, or a class where the clone is expanded.

V: TRBV12-5
length: 16
D: TRBD2
J: TRBJ2-1
size: .
CDR3: CASALWGGISYNEQFF
DNA: TGTGCTAGTGCCCTCTGGGGAGGGATCTCCTACAATGAGCAGTTCTTC

V: TRBV5-1
length: 14
D: TRBD2
J: TRBJ2-1
size: .
CDR3: CASSPVAGMDEQFF
DNA: TGCGCCAGCAGCCCTGTAGCGGGAATGGATGAGCAGTTCTTC

V: TRBV4-2
length: 15
D: .
J: TRBJ2-7
size: .
CDR3: CASSQVAGGRDEQYF
DNA: TGTGCCAGCAGCCAAGTGGCTGGCGGTCGGGACGAGCAGTACTTC

V: TRBV28
length: 13
D: .
J: TRBJ1-2
size: .
CDR3: CASTGSPAGGYTF
DNA: TGTGCCAGCACAGGAAGCCCTGCTGGTGGCTACACCTTC

V: TRBV6-1
length: 14
D: .
J: TRBJ2-1
size: .
CDR3: CASSKGPGPNEQFF
DNA: TGTGCCAGCAGCAAGGGGCCGGGCCCCAATGAGCAGTTCTTC

V: TRBV27
length: 14
D: .
J: TRBJ1-5
size: .
CDR3: CASSLDIGGQPQHF
DNA: TGTGCCAGCAGTTTAGATATAGGGGGTCAGCCCCAGCATTTT

V: TRBV4-2
length: 14
D: TRBD1
J: TRBJ1-1
size: .
CDR3: CASSRGTGDTEAFF
DNA: TGTGCCAGCAGCCGTGGGACAGGCGACACTGAAGCTTTCTTT

V: TRBV2
length: 14
D: .
J: TRBJ1-1
size: .
CDR3: CASSPRVMNTEAFF
DNA: TGTGCCAGCAGTCCCAGGGTCATGAACACTGAAGCTTTCTTT

V: TRBV19
length: 18
D: TRBD1
J: TRBJ2-3
size: .
CDR3: CASSIDWTGSSNTDTQYF
DNA: TGTGCCAGTAGTATAGATTGGACAGGCAGTTCGAACACAGATACGCAGTATTTT

V: TRBV19
length: 15
D: .
J: TRBJ1-5
size: .
CDR3: CASRRDWVGFQPQHF
DNA: TGTGCCAGTCGCCGGGACTGGGTCGGCTTTCAGCCCCAGCATTTT

V: TRBV11-2
length: 16
D: TRBD2
J: TRBJ2-5
size: .
CDR3: CASSPRTSGRQETQYF
DNA: TGTGCCAGCAGCCCCCGGACTAGCGGGCGGCAAGAGACCCAGTACTTC

V: TRBV6-6
length: 14
D: .
J: TRBJ2-4
size: .
CDR3: CASSQTRDRNIQYF
DNA: TGTGCCAGCAGCCAAACTCGGGATCGAAACATTCAGTACTTC

V: TRBV4-1
length: 18
D: TRBD2
J: TRBJ2-3
size: .
CDR3: CASSQWTGTSGRGYTQYF
DNA: TGCGCCAGCAGCCAATGGACCGGGACTAGCGGGAGGGGGTATACGCAGTATTTT

V: TRBV5-1
length: 13
D: .
J: TRBJ1-1
size: .
CDR3: CASSSGMNTEAFF
DNA: TGCGCCAGCAGTAGCGGGATGAACACTGAAGCTTTCTTT

V: TRBV11-3
length: 13
D: TRBD2
J: TRBJ2-1
size: .
CDR3: CASSSGLANEQFF
DNA: TGTGCCAGCAGCTCAGGACTAGCGAATGAGCAGTTCTTC

V: TRBV19
length: 13
D: .
J: TRBJ1-2
size: .
CDR3: CASSILRDYGYTF
DNA: TGTGCCAGTAGTATTCTAAGAGACTATGGCTACACCTTC

V: TRBV29-1
length: 15
D: TRBD2
J: TRBJ2-1
size: .
CDR3: CSVRTSGLTYNEQFF
DNA: TGCAGCGTTCGGACTAGCGGTTTGACCTACAATGAGCAGTTCTTC

V: TRBV2
length: 14
D: .
J: TRBJ1-4
size: .
CDR3: CASRAGSTNEKLFF
DNA: TGTGCCAGCAGGGCAGGGTCCACTAATGAAAAACTGTTTTTT

V: TRBV7-3
length: 13
D: .
J: TRBJ2-7
size: once
CDR3: CASSFGQRDEQYF
DNA: TGTGCCAGCAGCTTTGGCCAGAGGGACGAGCAGTACTTC

V: TRBV14
length: 13
D: .
J: TRBJ2-5
size: .
CDR3: CASSRQDQETQYF
DNA: TGTGCCAGCAGCCGGCAGGACCAAGAGACCCAGTACTTC

V: TRBV18
length: 17
D: .
J: TRBJ2-5
size: .
CDR3: CASSPKASQGYQETQYF
DNA: TGTGCCAGCTCACCTAAGGCTTCCCAGGGGTACCAAGAGACCCAGTACTTC

V: TRBV6-5
length: 15
D: .
J: TRBJ2-7
size: .
CDR3: CASSYSGAGRYEQYF
DNA: TGTGCCAGCAGTTACTCTGGGGCAGGGAGGTACGAGCAGTACTTC

V: TRBV6-1
length: 20
D: TRBD2
J: TRBJ2-2
size: .
CDR3: CASSEAMASGRPRDTGELFF
DNA: TGTGCCAGCAGTGAAGCGATGGCTAGCGGGAGGCCTAGGGACACCGGGGAGCTGTTTTTT

V: TRBV30
length: 15
D: .
J: TRBJ2-7
size: .
CDR3: CAWIRPTGTKYEQYF
DNA: TGTGCCTGGATCCGGCCCACCGGGACAAAATACGAGCAGTACTTC

V: TRBV5-6
length: 15
D: .
J: TRBJ1-5
size: .
CDR3: CASSARGWGNQPQHF
DNA: TGTGCCAGCAGCGCCAGGGGTTGGGGCAATCAGCCCCAGCATTTT

V: TRBV5-6
length: 15
D: .
J: TRBJ2-2
size: .
CDR3: CASSLAKRNTGELFF
DNA: TGTGCCAGCAGCTTGGCTAAGCGAAACACCGGGGAGCTGTTTTTT

V: TRBV29-1
length: 13
D: .
J: TRBJ2-1
size: .
CDR3: CSVQRSSYNEQFF
DNA: TGCAGCGTTCAAAGGAGCTCCTACAATGAGCAGTTCTTC

V: TRBV5-1
length: 14
D: .
J: TRBJ2-7
size: .
CDR3: CASSLSTASYEQYF
DNA: TGCGCCAGCAGCTTGTCGACAGCCTCCTACGAGCAGTACTTC

V: TRBV15
length: 17
D: .
J: TRBJ2-2
size: .
CDR3: CATSRGYRDMNTGELFF
DNA: TGTGCCACCAGCAGAGGGTACAGGGACATGAACACCGGGGAGCTGTTTTTT

V: TRBV10-3
length: 16
D: .
J: TRBJ2-3
size: .
CDR3: CAAAPSGASGTDTQYF
DNA: TGTGCCGCAGCCCCGAGTGGGGCTAGCGGCACAGATACGCAGTATTTT

V: TRBV27
length: 16
D: TRBD2
J: TRBJ2-3
size: .
CDR3: CASSLLSGRAKDTQYF
DNA: TGTGCCAGCAGTCTCCTTAGCGGGAGGGCCAAAGATACGCAGTATTTT

V: TRBV28
length: 16
D: .
J: TRBJ2-2
size: .
CDR3: CASSLTWGQNTGELFF
DNA: TGTGCCAGCAGTCTCACGTGGGGACAGAACACCGGGGAGCTGTTTTTT

V: TRBV5-1
length: 14
D: TRBD1
J: TRBJ2-1
size: once
CDR3: CASSLGQGRFEQFF
DNA: TGCGCCAGCAGCTTGGGACAGGGGAGGTTTGAGCAGTTCTTC

V: TRBV5-1
length: 12
D: .
J: TRBJ2-3
size: .
CDR3: CASSPRGDTQYF
DNA: TGCGCCAGCAGCCCAAGAGGTGATACGCAGTATTTT

V: TRBV7-3
length: 15
D: .
J: TRBJ2-3
size: .
CDR3: CASSPVGVGTDTQYF
DNA: TGTGCCAGCAGCCCCGTAGGGGTTGGCACAGATACGCAGTATTTT

V: TRBV6-5
length: 14
D: .
J: TRBJ2-2
size: .
CDR3: CASSYSNRAGELFF
DNA: TGTGCCAGCAGTTACTCGAACAGGGCCGGGGAGCTGTTTTTT

V: TRBV15
length: 15
D: .
J: TRBJ2-5
size: .
CDR3: CATSRDIGGGETQYF
DNA: TGTGCCACCAGCAGAGATATAGGGGGAGGGGAGACCCAGTACTTC

V: TRBV11-3
length: 14
D: .
J: TRBJ2-1
size: .
CDR3: CASSVSFSYNEQFF
DNA: TGTGCCAGCAGCGTTAGCTTCTCCTACAATGAGCAGTTCTTC